This TCR beta chain was documented in a study of blood T cell repertoires in COVID-19 (TCRdb year 2020). General notes on the study: The collaborator samples originated in the United States, Italy and Spain and spanned the acute and convalescent phases of COVID-19. The material from the prospective study consisted of cDNA or gDNA derived from T cells, B-cell-depleted T cells, or PBMCs. The dataset comprised deeply sampled blood TCRbeta repertoires from subjects exposed to, actively infected with, or recovered from COVID-19. The repertoires were made available in a free public database intended to serve as a resource for research on the immune response to SARS-CoV-2. The samples were drawn from the first 160 participants of the ongoing ImmuneRACE study and from about 1,200 subjects provided by 6 global collaborators. The sample metadata nearly always contained a de-identified subject ID, COVID-19 status, age in years and sex. Where available, HLA class I and class II types were obtained from metadata supplied by the sample provider rather than from assay-based typing.

The CDR3 sequence holds 16 residues, the cysteine and phenylalanine included. The read is trimmed to its CDR3 DNA, 48 bases read in frame from base 1. Here V drops 1 base and J drops 0 bases, and the junction holds 2 bases not matched to any gene. Taken from the germline V gene, the CDR1 and CDR2 loops are SGHNT and YENEEA. Results and caveats for the whole study, not just this receptor: The quantity of clinical and demographic metadata differed by source and by participant and was supplied without curation.

In the prospective study, participants were roughly 18 to 90 years old, resided in under 30 geographic areas of the United States, and were enrolled through a virtual design. In the prospective study, participants were assigned to cohorts based on the clinical history participants reported in a screening survey and a study questionnaire. Each participant in the prospective study had whole blood, serum and a nasopharyngeal or oropharyngeal swab collected by mobile phlebotomists. Over a 2-month period, participants in the prospective study had the option of providing additional blood draws and questionnaires. Prospective study blood samples were shipped either frozen or at room temperature before DNA extraction. Comment on this clone: The clone's antigen remains unknown. Base-call qualities are not available, and no considerably larger clone is one nucleotide away.

TCRbeta CDR3 regions were amplified from genomic DNA by means of the immunoSEQ Assay, a bias-controlled multiplex PCR. The authors' pipeline ran thus. Within the assay, amplification of reference gene primers was used to estimate how many nucleated cells each sample contained. To quantify the absolute abundance of each unique TCRbeta CDR3 rearrangement, sequence reads were collapsed and filtered. For each sample, productive Simpson clonality was calculated as the square root of Simpson's diversity index across productive rearrangements. In its TCRdb copy, this immuneACCESS table keeps in-frame sequences only and misses some clones. Where compared with another copy, unresolved V genes explain less than half of these, and the others have no known cause. That table is the source of V, J and clone size, and D and trimming were worked out from the DNA. The sample table holds over 350,000 clones, of which 87% were seen once. The top ten hold roughly 1.9% of the sample.

The chain joins TRBV11-3 to TRBJ2-3; 9 central bases correspond to TRBD2. The clonotype was recovered from a woman between 18 and 29 years old with acute COVID-19. Sequenced: PBMCs or T cells enriched from blood (not recorded which). The DNA sequence is TGTGCCAGCAGCTTAGGACTAGCGGCTAGCACAGATACGCAGTATTTT. It is translated as CASSLGLAASTDTQYF.